This paragraph reports one TCR beta chain. Per the germline V gene, CDR1 is SEHNR and CDR2 is FQNEAQ (reference sequence). This CDR3 has 14 amino acids. The V end lost 1 base, the J end lost 10 bases, and 11 bases lay between the germline ends. The data originate from a study of control samples from healthy donors and cancer patients. Here immunoSEQ multiplex PCR was the method, and the copy in TCRdb shows in-frame clones only, minus some. Of 100,000 to 150,000 clones in the sample, roughly 92% are singletons; the top ten hold over 0.5%. This chain joins TRBV7-9 and TRBJ1-6; D uncertain. This receptor was taken from a man at least 80 years old with head and neck cancer. Sequencing was done on a sample of PBMCs. The CDR3 region has the DNA TGTGCCAGCAGCTTAGTCTTCCCAGCCTCACCCCTCCACTTT. It codes for CASSLVFPASPLHF. Supplemented by reference TRBV7-9 and TRBJ1-6, the full variable domain reads DTGVSQNPRHKITKRGQNVTFRCDPISEHNRLYWYRQTLGQGPEFLTYFQNEAQLEKSRLLSDRFSAERPKGSFSTLEIQRTEQGDSAMYLCASSLVFPASPLHFGNGTRLTVT.